This TCR beta chain is from a study of cytomegalovirus exposure and HLA in healthy donors. Study-level results: In a later analysis, several top co-occurrence clusters appeared linked to parvovirus B19, influenza, CMV and Epstein-Barr virus. Later analysis placed DRB1 highest and HLA-C lowest in TCR association rates, which differed by HLA locus. Highly shared variants forming one cluster were likely a sequencing artifact. Researchers had no immune exposure information except CMV serostatus available.

The PCR used 60 Vbeta and 13 Jbeta primers. Method: immunoSEQ multiplex PCR; TCRdb's copy keeps in-frame clones and lacks some. Among about 170,000 clones listed, roughly 70% were seen once. Only one count was recorded for this clone. The antigen is undetermined. CDR1 is MNHEY and CDR2 is SVGAGI in the germline V gene. V dropped 5 bases and J dropped 6; count of bases not matched to a gene: 9. This CDR3 contains 15 residues. This chain joins TRBV6-5 and TRBJ1-2; the match to TRBD1 covers 10 bases. The TCR sequence derives from a woman aged 18 to 35 in good health and CMV-seropositive. Sequencing was performed on PBMCs. The CDR3 bases are TGTGCCAGCAGTCGACAGGGGGCGCCTCCTGATGGCTACACCTTC. It specifies CASSRQGAPPDGYTF.